This TCR beta chain emerged from a study of technical replicates of blood from several donors. Here immunoSEQ multiplex PCR was the method, and the copy in TCRdb shows in-frame clones only, minus some. The data contain more than 55,000 clones, approximately 91% of them seen just once; the ten biggest clones take up roughly 5%. Germline V CDR1 and CDR2: SNHLY, FYNNEI. The length of the CDR3 is 18 residues. Trimming took 3 bases from V and 0 from J; bases not matched to a gene: 4. The J gene is TRBJ2-1, the V gene TRBV2; TRBD2 matches at 14 bases. Sequencing was carried out using PBMCs. This TCR came from a human donor in good health. Some clones in this sample may be carry-over from other donors' samples. As DNA, the CDR3 is TGTGCCAGCAGTGACGCGGGACTAGCGGGGGCCTCCTACAATGAGCAGTTCTTC. It encodes CASSDAGLAGASYNEQFF.